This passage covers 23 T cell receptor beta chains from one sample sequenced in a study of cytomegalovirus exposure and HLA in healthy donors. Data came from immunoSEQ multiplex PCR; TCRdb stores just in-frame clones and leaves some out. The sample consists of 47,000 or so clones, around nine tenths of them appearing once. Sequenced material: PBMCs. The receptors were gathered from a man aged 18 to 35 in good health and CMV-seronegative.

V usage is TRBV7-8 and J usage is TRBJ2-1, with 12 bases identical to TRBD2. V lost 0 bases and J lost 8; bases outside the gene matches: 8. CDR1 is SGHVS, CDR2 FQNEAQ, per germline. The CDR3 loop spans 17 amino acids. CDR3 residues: CASSLAAGLAGRDEQFF. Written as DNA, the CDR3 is TGTGCCAGCAGCTTAGCTGCGGGACTAGCGGGTCGGGATGAGCAGTTCTTC.

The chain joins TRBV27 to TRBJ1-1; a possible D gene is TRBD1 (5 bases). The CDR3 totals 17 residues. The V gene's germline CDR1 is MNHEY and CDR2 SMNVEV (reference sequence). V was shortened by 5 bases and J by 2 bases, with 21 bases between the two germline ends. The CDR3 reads CASSILTGPGINTEAFF. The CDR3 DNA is TGTGCCAGCAGTATACTAACAGGCCCTGGGATTAACACTGAAGCTTTCTTT.

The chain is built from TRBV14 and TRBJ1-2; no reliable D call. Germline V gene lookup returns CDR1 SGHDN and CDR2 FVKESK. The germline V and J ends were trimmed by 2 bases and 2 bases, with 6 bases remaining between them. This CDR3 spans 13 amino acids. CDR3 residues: CASSQWQNYGYTF. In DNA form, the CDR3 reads TGTGCCAGCAGCCAATGGCAGAACTATGGCTACACCTTC. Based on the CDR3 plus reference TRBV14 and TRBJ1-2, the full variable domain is EAGVTQFPSHSVIEKGQTVTLRCDPISGHDNLYWYRRVMGKEIKFLLHFVKESKQDESGMPNNRFLAERTGGTYSTLKVQPAELEDSGVYFCASSQWQNYGYTFGSGTRLTVV.

CDR3 loop: CASSPFGGRAGGELFF. The CDR3 DNA follows: TGTGCCAGCAGCCCGTTTGGCGGGAGGGCCGGCGGGGAGCTGTTTTTT. The chain employs TRBV7-3 and TRBJ2-2; 9 nucleotides match TRBD2. Germline V lookup: CDR1 SGHTA, CDR2 FQGTGA. Trimming took 5 bases from V and 7 from J; bases not matched to a gene: 11. This CDR3 is 16 amino acids long.

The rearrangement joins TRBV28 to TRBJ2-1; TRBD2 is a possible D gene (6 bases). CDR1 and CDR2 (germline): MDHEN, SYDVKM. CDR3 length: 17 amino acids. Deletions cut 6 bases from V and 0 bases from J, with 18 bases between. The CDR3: CASSNLRGMSSYNEQFF. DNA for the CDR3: TGTGCCAGCAGCAATCTCCGGGGGATGAGCTCCTACAATGAGCAGTTCTTC.

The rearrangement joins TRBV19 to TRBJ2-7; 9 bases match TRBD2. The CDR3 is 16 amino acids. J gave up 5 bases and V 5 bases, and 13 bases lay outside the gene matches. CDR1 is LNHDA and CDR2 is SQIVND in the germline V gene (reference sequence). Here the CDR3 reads CASSLRIAGVVDEQYF. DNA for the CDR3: TGTGCCAGTAGTCTACGGATAGCGGGAGTTGTCGACGAGCAGTACTTC. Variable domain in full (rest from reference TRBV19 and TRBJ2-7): DGGITQSPKYLFRKEGQNVTLSCEQNLNHDAMYWYRQDPGQGLRLIYYSQIVNDFQKGDIAEGYSVSREKKESFPLTVTSAQKNPTAFYLCASSLRIAGVVDEQYFGPGTRLTVT.

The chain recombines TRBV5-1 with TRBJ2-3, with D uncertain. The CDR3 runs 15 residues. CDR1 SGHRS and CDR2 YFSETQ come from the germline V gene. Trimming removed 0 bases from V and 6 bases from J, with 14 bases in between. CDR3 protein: CASSLAGILTDTQYF. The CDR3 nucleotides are TGCGCCAGCAGCTTGGCAGGCATCCTCACTGATACGCAGTATTTT.

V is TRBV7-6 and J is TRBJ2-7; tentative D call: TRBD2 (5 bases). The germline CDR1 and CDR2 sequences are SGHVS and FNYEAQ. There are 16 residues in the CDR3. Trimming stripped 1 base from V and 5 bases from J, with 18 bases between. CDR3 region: CASSLGWSGNGDEQYF. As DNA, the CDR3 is TGTGCCAGCAGCTTAGGATGGTCGGGGAACGGGGACGAGCAGTACTTC.

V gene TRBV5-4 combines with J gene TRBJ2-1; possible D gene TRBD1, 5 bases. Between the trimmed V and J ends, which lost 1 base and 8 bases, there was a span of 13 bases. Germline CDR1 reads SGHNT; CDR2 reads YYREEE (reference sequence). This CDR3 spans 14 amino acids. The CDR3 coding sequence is TGTGCCAGCAGCTTGAACAGGTTGGGCGATGAGCAGTTCTTC. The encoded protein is CASSLNRLGDEQFF.

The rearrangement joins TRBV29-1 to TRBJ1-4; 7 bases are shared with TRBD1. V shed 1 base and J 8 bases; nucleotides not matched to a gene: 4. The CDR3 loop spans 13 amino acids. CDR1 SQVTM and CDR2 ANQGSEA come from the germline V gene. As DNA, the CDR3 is TGCAGCGTTGAAGGGAACAGGGGAGAAAAACTGTTTTTT. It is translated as CSVEGNRGEKLFF.

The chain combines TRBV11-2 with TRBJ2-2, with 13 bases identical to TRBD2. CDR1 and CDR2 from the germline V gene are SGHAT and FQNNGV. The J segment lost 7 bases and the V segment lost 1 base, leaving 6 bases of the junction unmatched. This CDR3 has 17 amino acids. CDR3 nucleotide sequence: TGTGCCAGCAGCTTAGGGACTAGCGGGAGTGTTTTCGGGGAGCTGTTTTTT. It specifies CASSLGTSGSVFGELFF. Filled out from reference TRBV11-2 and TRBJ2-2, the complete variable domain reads EAGVAQSPRYKIIEKRQSVAFWCNPISGHATLYWYQQILGQGPKLLIQFQNNGVVDDSQLPKDRFSAERLKGVDSTLKIQPAKLEDSAVYLCASSLGTSGSVFGELFFGEGSRLTVL.

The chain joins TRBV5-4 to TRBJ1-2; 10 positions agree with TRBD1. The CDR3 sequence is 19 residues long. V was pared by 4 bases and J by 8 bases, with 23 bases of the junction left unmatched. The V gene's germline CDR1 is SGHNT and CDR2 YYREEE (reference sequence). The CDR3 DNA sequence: TGTGCCAGCAGCCCTTTAACAGCGGGACAGGGGATTCTGAACGGCGGCTACACCTTC. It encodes CASSPLTAGQGILNGGYTF.

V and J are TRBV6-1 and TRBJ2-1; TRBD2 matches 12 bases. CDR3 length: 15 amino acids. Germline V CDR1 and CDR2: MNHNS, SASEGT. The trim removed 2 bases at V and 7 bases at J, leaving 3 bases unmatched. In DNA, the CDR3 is TGTGCCAGCAGTGAACTAGCGGGAGGGCCTAATGAGCAGTTCTTC. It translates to CASSELAGGPNEQFF.

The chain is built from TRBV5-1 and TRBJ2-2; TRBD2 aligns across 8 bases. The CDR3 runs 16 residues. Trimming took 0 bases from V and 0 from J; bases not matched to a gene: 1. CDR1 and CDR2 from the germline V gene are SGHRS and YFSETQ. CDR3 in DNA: TGCGCCAGCAGCTTGGATAGCGGGGCGAACACCGGGGAGCTGTTTTTT. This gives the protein CASSLDSGANTGELFF.

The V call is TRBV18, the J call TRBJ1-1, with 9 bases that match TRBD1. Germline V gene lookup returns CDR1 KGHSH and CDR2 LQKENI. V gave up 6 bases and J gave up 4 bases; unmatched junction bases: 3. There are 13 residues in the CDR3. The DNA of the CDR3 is TGTGCCAGCTCGGGACAGGGTGGCACTGAAGCTTTCTTT. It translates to CASSGQGGTEAFF.

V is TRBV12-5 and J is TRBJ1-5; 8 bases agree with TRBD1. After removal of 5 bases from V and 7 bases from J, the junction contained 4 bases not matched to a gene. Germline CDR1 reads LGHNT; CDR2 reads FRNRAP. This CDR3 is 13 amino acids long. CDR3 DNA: TGTGCTAGTGGTAGAGGACAGGGCCAGCCCCAGCATTTT. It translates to CASGRGQGQPQHF.

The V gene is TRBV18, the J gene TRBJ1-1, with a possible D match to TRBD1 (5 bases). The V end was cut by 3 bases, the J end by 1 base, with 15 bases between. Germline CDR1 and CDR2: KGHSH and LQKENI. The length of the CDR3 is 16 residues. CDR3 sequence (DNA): TGTGCCAGCTCACCCCGAAGGGACTTTAGGAACACTGAAGCTTTCTTT. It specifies CASSPRRDFRNTEAFF.

The CDR3 is CASSQGTDTYEQYF. CDR3 DNA sequence: TGCGCCAGCAGCCAAGGGACAGATACCTACGAGCAGTACTTC. The J gene is TRBJ2-7, the V gene TRBV4-3; possibly TRBD1 for D (6 bases). V was trimmed by 1 base and J by 2 bases, leaving 9 bases between them. This CDR3 has 14 amino acids. Germline V gene data show CDR1 as LGHNA and CDR2 as YSLEER.

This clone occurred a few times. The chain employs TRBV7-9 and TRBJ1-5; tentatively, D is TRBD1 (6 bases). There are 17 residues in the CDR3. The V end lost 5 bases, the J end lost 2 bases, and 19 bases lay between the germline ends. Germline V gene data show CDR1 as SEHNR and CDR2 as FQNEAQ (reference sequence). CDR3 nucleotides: TGTGCCAGCAGCCGAGCATCGTCGGCAGGGGGCAATCAGCCCCAGCATTTT. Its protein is CASSRASSAGGNQPQHF.

CDR3 sequence: CASSPLAGETGELFF. The CDR3 DNA is TGTGCCAGCAGCCCACTAGCGGGAGAGACCGGGGAGCTGTTTTTT. This rearrangement joins TRBV7-2 to TRBJ2-2, with 11 positions matching TRBD2. This CDR3 spans 15 amino acids. CDR1 is SGHTA and CDR2 is FQGNSA in the germline V gene. J lost 5 bases, V lost 5 bases, and 4 bases had no gene match.

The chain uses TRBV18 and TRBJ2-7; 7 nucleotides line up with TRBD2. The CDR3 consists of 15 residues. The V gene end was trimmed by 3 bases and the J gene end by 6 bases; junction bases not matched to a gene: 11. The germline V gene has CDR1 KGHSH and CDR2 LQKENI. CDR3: CASSPRSGREGEQYF. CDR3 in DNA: TGTGCCAGCTCACCTCGTTCAGGGAGGGAGGGCGAGCAGTACTTC.

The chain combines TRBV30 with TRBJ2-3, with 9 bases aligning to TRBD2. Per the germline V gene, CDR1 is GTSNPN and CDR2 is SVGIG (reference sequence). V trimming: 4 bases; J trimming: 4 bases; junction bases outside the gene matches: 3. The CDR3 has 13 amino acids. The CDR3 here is CAWNGGRADTQYF. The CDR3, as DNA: TGTGCCTGGAACGGCGGGAGGGCAGATACGCAGTATTTT.

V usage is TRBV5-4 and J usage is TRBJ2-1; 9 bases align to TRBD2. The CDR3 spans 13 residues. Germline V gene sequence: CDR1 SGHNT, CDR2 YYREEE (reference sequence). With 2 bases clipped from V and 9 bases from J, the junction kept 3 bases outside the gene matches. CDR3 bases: TGTGCCAGCAGCTTAGGGACTAGCCGTGAGCAGTTCTTC. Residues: CASSLGTSREQFF.